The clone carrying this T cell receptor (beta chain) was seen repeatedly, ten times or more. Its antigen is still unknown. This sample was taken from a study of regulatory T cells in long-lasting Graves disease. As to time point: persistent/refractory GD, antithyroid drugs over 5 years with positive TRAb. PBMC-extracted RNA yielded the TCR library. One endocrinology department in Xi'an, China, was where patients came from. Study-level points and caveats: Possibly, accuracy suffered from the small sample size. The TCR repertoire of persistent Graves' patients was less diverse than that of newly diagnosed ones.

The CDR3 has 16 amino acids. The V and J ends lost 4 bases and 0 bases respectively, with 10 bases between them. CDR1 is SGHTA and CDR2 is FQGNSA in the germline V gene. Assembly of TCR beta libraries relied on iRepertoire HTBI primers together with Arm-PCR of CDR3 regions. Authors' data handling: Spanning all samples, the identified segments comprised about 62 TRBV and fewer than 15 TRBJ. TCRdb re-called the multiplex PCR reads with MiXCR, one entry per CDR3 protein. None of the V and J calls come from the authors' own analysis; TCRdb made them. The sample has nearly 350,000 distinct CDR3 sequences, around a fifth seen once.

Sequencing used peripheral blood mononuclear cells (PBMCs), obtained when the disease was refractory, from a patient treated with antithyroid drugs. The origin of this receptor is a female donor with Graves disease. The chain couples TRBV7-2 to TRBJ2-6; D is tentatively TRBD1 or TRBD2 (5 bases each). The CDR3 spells CASSYAGTSGANVLTF. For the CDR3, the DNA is TGTGCCAGCAGCTACGCCGGGACCTCTGGGGCCAACGTCCTGACTTTC.